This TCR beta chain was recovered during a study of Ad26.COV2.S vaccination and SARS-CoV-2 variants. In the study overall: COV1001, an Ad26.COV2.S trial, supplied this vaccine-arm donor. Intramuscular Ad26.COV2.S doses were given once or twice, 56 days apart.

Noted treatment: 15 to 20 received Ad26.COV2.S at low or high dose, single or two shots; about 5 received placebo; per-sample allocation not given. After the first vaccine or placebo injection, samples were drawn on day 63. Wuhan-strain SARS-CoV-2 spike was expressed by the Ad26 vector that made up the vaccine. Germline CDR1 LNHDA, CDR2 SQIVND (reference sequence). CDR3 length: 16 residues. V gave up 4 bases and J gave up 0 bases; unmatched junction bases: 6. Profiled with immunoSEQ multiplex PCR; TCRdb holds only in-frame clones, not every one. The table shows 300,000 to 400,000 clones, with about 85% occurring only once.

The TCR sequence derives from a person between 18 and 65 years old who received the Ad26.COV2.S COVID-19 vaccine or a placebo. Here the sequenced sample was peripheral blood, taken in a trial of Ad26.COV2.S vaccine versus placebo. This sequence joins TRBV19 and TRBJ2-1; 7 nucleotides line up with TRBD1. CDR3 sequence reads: CASSTGQTSSYNEQFF. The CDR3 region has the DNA TGTGCCAGTAGTACGGGACAGACGAGCTCCTACAATGAGCAGTTCTTC.